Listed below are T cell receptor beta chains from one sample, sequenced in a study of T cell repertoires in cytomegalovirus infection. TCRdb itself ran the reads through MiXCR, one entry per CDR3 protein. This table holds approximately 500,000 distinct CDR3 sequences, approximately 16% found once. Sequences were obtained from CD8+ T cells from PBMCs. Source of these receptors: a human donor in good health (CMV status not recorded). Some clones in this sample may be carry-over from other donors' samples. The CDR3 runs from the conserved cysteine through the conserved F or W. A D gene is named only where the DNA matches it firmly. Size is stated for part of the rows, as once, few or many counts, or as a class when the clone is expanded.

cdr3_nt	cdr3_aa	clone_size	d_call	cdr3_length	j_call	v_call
TGTGCCAGCAGTCCACTCCCACGGGGGACAGGGGGCACTGAAGCTTTCTTT	CASSPLPRGTGGTEAFF	many	TRBD1	17	TRBJ1-1	TRBV6-6
TGTGCCAGTAGTCCCCGGGACCGCTATGGAGACGGCACTGAAGCTTTCTTT	CASSPRDRYGDGTEAFF	few	.	17	TRBJ1-1	TRBV19
TGTGCCAGCAGTCCAGGGACAGGAGGGGCCCAGTACTTC	CASSPGTGGAQYF	many	TRBD1	13	TRBJ2-5	TRBV12-3/TRBV12-4
TGTGCCAGCAGTTCTAGGACAGCCAAAACTAATGAAAAACTGTTTTTT	CASSSRTAKTNEKLFF	few	.	16	TRBJ1-4	TRBV12-3/TRBV12-4
TGTGCCAGCAGCTACTCCCAGGGGGAGTATAGTGATGAGCAGTTCTTC	CASSYSQGEYSDEQFF	many	TRBD1	16	TRBJ2-1	TRBV27
TGTGCCAGCAGCCCAGGGGGCGCAGGGGAAAAACTGTTTTTT	CASSPGGAGEKLFF	many	TRBD1	14	TRBJ1-4	TRBV7-8
TGCAGTGCGCTAGGATTCGGGAGCTCCTACAATGAGCAGTTCTTC	CSALGFGSSYNEQFF	.	.	15	TRBJ2-1	TRBV20-1
TGTGCCAGCAGCGAACTTAATGGCGGGGGGGCCTACGAGCAGTACTTC	CASSELNGGGAYEQYF	.	TRBD2	16	TRBJ2-7	TRBV13
TGTGCCAGCAGTTACTCGATACAGGGCTACGAGCAGTACTTC	CASSYSIQGYEQYF	many	.	14	TRBJ2-7	TRBV6-5
TGTGCCAGCAGTGAAGCCACTAGCGGGAGTTACCACGAGCAGTACTTC	CASSEATSGSYHEQYF	.	TRBD2	16	TRBJ2-7	TRBV2
TGTGCCAGCAGTGACTCTAGCACAGATACGCAGTATTTT	CASSDSSTDTQYF	many	.	13	TRBJ2-3	TRBV4-1
TGTGCCAGCAGTCTACCGACAGGGGCCTACAATGAGCAGTTCTTC	CASSLPTGAYNEQFF	.	TRBD1	15	TRBJ2-1	TRBV27
TGTGCCAGCAGCTTAAGGGCGGGGGGCACAGATACGCAGTATTTT	CASSLRAGGTDTQYF	many	TRBD2	15	TRBJ2-3	TRBV11-1
TGTGCCAGCAGCTTATCAGCAGGGGGCTTTAATGGCTACACCTTC	CASSLSAGGFNGYTF	few	TRBD1	15	TRBJ1-2	TRBV13
TGTGCCAGCGAACTAGCGGGAGGGCCAACCGGGGAGCTGTTTTTT	CASELAGGPTGELFF	many	TRBD2	15	TRBJ2-2	TRBV7-8
TGTGCCAGCAGCCTATCAATCCCGGACCGAAGCTATGGCTACACCTTC	CASSLSIPDRSYGYTF	many	.	16	TRBJ1-2	TRBV7-9
TGTGCCAGCAGGATAAGGACCTCAGGCACTGAAGCTTTCTTT	CASRIRTSGTEAFF	many	.	14	TRBJ1-1	TRBV6-1
TGTGCCAGCAGTTACTCGTCCCCCTATCAGCCCCAGCATTTT	CASSYSSPYQPQHF	many	.	14	TRBJ1-5	TRBV6-5
TGTGCCAGCAGCTCGGCCCCGTACCAAGAGACCCAGTACTTC	CASSSAPYQETQYF	many	.	14	TRBJ2-5	TRBV7-2
TGTGCCAGCAGCTTCGGGGACAGTTGGGGCAATGAGCAGTTCTTC	CASSFGDSWGNEQFF	.	TRBD1	15	TRBJ2-1	TRBV5-4